Listed below are T cell receptor beta chains from one sample, sequenced in a study of shared clonotypes between healthy human individuals. The repertoire was sequenced with immunoSEQ multiplex PCR; TCRdb's copy has only in-frame clones and lacks some. The table lists 2 million to 2.5 million clones, around 96% of them singletons. Sequences were obtained from naive CD8+ T cells sorted from blood. These receptors all come from a man aged 18 to 29 in good health. The CDR3 runs from the conserved cysteine through the conserved F or W. The order of the fields is clone size, V gene, D gene, J gene, CDR3 DNA, CDR3 protein. A D gene is named only where the DNA matches it firmly. A row's size may be missing; if present it is once, few, many or a size class.

size: -; V: TRBV6-5; D: -; J: TRBJ1-1; DNA: TGTGCCAGCAGTTACGGGTTTTTGAACACTGAAGCTTTCTTT; CDR3: CASSYGFLNTEAFF
size: -; V: TRBV30; D: -; J: TRBJ2-1; DNA: TGTGCCTGGAGTGTACTAGGGATAGAGCAGTTCTTC; CDR3: CAWSVLGIEQFF
size: once; V: TRBV6-1; D: TRBD1; J: TRBJ1-3; DNA: TGTGCCAGCAGTGAATTGGGACAGGGGCTGGACACCATATATTTT; CDR3: CASSELGQGLDTIYF
size: -; V: TRBV5-5; D: -; J: TRBJ2-7; DNA: TGTGCCAGCAGCTTTACGGGGGTGGACGAGCAGTACTTC; CDR3: CASSFTGVDEQYF
size: -; V: TRBV20-1; D: -; J: TRBJ2-1; DNA: TGCAGTGTCACCAATGAGCAGTTCTTC; CDR3: CSVTNEQFF
size: -; V: TRBV10-2; D: -; J: TRBJ2-7; DNA: TGCGCCAGCAGTGAGGCCTACGAGCAGTACTTC; CDR3: CASSEAYEQYF
size: -; V: TRBV9; D: -; J: TRBJ2-3; DNA: TGTGCCAGCAGCGTACGGGGAGAAATCACAGATACGCAGTATTTT; CDR3: CASSVRGEITDTQYF
size: -; V: TRBV9; D: -; J: TRBJ1-3; DNA: TGTGCCAGCAGCGGAACGGGACAACCCTCTGGAAACACCATATATTTT; CDR3: CASSGTGQPSGNTIYF
size: -; V: TRBV7-9; D: -; J: TRBJ2-7; DNA: TGTGCCAGCAGCATAACCAGCGGGTGGAGCTCCTACGAGCAGTACTTC; CDR3: CASSITSGWSSYEQYF
size: -; V: TRBV27; D: -; J: TRBJ2-2; DNA: TGTGCCAGCAGTTTAGGAGACCAGCACAGAGGGGAGCTGTTTTTT; CDR3: CASSLGDQHRGELFF